This TCR beta chain appears in the sequencing data of a study of OX40 agonist ivuxolimab in advanced cancers. About the study as a whole: Ivuxolimab was an agonistic, fully human IgG2 monoclonal antibody directed against OX40 (CD134), a costimulatory receptor. Intravenous ivuxolimab was administered to patients every 2 weeks at six dose levels: 0.01, 0.1, 0.3, 1.5, 3 and 10 mg/kg. In the dose-escalation cohort, approximately 83% of patients were male, and the mean age was 60 years with a range of about 20 to 79. Of the roughly 54 dose-escalation patients, hepatocellular carcinoma was present in about 20, melanoma in around 15, renal cell carcinoma in 9 and head and neck cancer in 9. The point of sequencing TCRbeta in the periphery was to test whether ivuxolimab changed TCR sequence diversity and drove clonal T-cell expansion. Partial responses occurred in three dose-escalation patients, of whom one had hepatocellular carcinoma and two had cutaneous melanoma. The paper covers the monotherapy dose-escalation part of the phase I ivuxolimab trial, which included N ≈ 52 patients. Patients were allowed to have had prior anti-PD-1, anti-PD-L1 or anti-CTLA-4 therapy, and around 43% of the dose-escalation patients had been treated with checkpoint inhibitors.

From the cysteine up to the phenylalanine, the CDR3 has a length of 15 residues. Solely the CDR3 DNA is kept, with 45 bases framed from the first base. As encoded in the germline V gene, CDR1 is SGHVS while CDR2 is FQNEAQ. Broad study findings and their caveats: Partial responders in the 0.1-3.0 mg/kg groups had among the lowest normalized peripheral clonal expansion, especially among CD8+ T cells. The antigen specificity of the clonally expanded peripheral T cells was not determined. After ivuxolimab, more expanded clones were found on average in CD8+ T cells than in CD4+ T cells. At doses from 0.1 to 3.0 mg/kg, clonal expansion was seen in both CD4+ and CD8+ blood T cells between baseline and week 6. Low levels of normalized T-cell clonal expansion were also seen in some patients who did not respond.

To sequence the TCRbeta CDR3 region, genomic DNA was isolated from the sorted cells. TCRbeta CDR3 regions were sequenced using the immunoSEQ Assay. Held by TCRdb, this immuneACCESS table contains in-frame sequences only and omits some clones. Under half of the omission traces to an unresolved V gene where checked; the cause of the rest is unknown. This sample has tens of thousands of clones in its table, and around 82% of those were observed once. 3.5% to 5% of the sample belongs to the ten largest clones. Patients with a history of autoimmune disease or receiving systemic immunosuppression were excluded from the trial. Peripheral blood for TCR sequencing was collected from all dose cohorts at baseline, on cycle 4 day 1, and on cycle 7 day 1. The samples were drawn from a first-in-human, open-label, multicenter phase I dose-escalation trial of ivuxolimab. Adults with locally advanced or metastatic melanoma, renal cell, hepatocellular, or head and neck squamous cell carcinoma were enrolled in the trial. Before TCR sequencing, CD4+ T cells and CD8+ T cells were sorted from peripheral blood as separate populations.

On this clone: It lacks a known antigen. One end of the junction does not line up with germline, which may come from a read error.

Rearrangement joined TRBV7-8 to TRBJ1-6, and 9 bases in between align with TRBD1. The sequenced sample was CD4+ or CD8+ T cells sorted from blood, obtained in a trial of the OX40 agonist ivuxolimab. The clonotype was recovered from an adult with an advanced solid tumor such as melanoma, head and neck, liver or kidney cancer. The CDR3 region reads CASSPPGQGNSSLHF. The DNA sequence is as follows: TGTGCCAGCAGCCCTCCGGGACAGGGTAATTCATCCCTCCACTTT.